This T cell receptor beta chain was identified in a study of response to subunit inactivated influenza vaccine. Study outcomes and limitations: The study's authors posited that every seasonal influenza vaccination enlists few new T cells.

From the RT-PCR reads, TCRdb called clonotypes with MiXCR, one entry per CDR3 protein. The sample contains 200,000 to 300,000 distinct CDR3 sequences, about 12% of which appear only once. The CDR3 covers 14 residues. Trimming cost V 8 bases and J 3 bases, with 13 bases left between them. Looked up from germline, CDR1 is SNHLY and CDR2 is FYNNEI. As concerns this clonotype: The antigen is unknown.

The specimen was non-naive T cells sorted from PBMCs, collected roughly 2 weeks before vaccination. The sequence came from a man in his fifties who received an inactivated influenza vaccine. V usage is TRBV2 and J usage is TRBJ2-2; no clear D gene. The DNA for the CDR3 is TGTGCCAGCCAAGACCCTTCCGACACCGGGGAGCTGTTTTTT. Translated: CASQDPSDTGELFF.